Following are 8 T cell receptor beta chains from one sample sequenced in a study of blood T cell repertoires in COVID-19 (dated by TCRdb to between 2020 and 2021). Libraries came from the immunoSEQ multiplex PCR assay. The immuneACCESS repertoire file appears here via TCRdb, limited to in-frame rearrangements. These files lack a portion of the clones; in checked studies, under half of the deficit traces to unresolved V genes, and the cause of the others is not known. Within this sample are 190,000 or so clones, with about 83% of them counted one time only. Approximately 0.88% of the sample is in the top ten clones. Sequencing was carried out using peripheral blood. Source of these receptors: a woman between 18 and 30 years old who had recovered from COVID-19.

This clone was counted a single time. The chain links TRBV21-1 to TRBJ2-7; TRBD2 is the table's D call and was not checked against the DNA. TRBV21-1 is classified as a pseudogene. The length of the CDR3 is 15 residues. The CDR3 here is CARPLAGGTGSEQYV. The CDR3 DNA follows: TGTGCCAGACCACTAGCGGGAGGTACCGGGTCCGAGCAGTACGTC.

The chain employs TRBV3-1 (or the pseudogene TRBV3-2) and TRBJ2-1, with unresolved D. The V and J ends lost 1 base and 4 bases respectively, with 11 bases between them. The CDR3 is made up of 15 amino acids. CDR1 and CDR2 (germline): LGHDT, YNNKEL (reference sequence). For the CDR3, the DNA is TGTGCCAGCAGCCAAGTAGCCCAGAGGTACAATGAGCAGTTCTTC. Amino acids: CASSQVAQRYNEQFF.

This clone is a singleton in its sample. The J gene is TRBJ2-1, the V gene TRBV5-1, with TRBD2 identical over 9 bases. There are 15 residues in the CDR3. Germline trimming cut 0 bases from V and 6 bases from J; bases unmatched to any gene: 4. In germline, CDR1 is SGHRS, CDR2 YFSETQ. DNA for the CDR3: TGCGCCAGCAGCTTGGTTAGCGGGGGCCCCAATGAGCAGTTCTTC. It is translated as CASSLVSGGPNEQFF.

V and J are TRBV6-2 or TRBV6-3 and TRBJ2-7, with TRBD2 matching over 7 bases. V was pared by 4 bases and J by 3 bases, with 6 bases of the junction left unmatched. Germline CDR1 MNHEY, CDR2 SVGEGT. CDR3 size: 14 residues. CDR3 in amino acids: CASSSLGGGYEQYV. The CDR3 bases are TGTGCCAGCAGTTCCTTGGGCGGGGGCTACGAGCAGTACGTC.

The rearrangement joins TRBV21-1 to TRBJ2-7; the DNA was not compared with TRBD1, the D call given in the table. TRBV21-1 is a recognized pseudogene. The CDR3 runs to 15 residues. This CDR3 reads CASSLGTESSYEQYV. For the CDR3, the DNA is TGTGCCAGCAGCTTGGGGACAGAGAGCTCCTACGAGCAGTACGTC.

The gene calls are TRBV5-3 and TRBJ2-7, with 11 nucleotides matching TRBD2. TRBV5-3 is an ORF; its function is uncertain. The CDR3 contains 16 residues. Germline trimming cut 0 bases from V and 4 bases from J; bases unmatched to any gene: 6. The CDR3: CARSLDIAGGPYEQYV. The CDR3 DNA is TGTGCCAGAAGCTTGGATATAGCGGGAGGGCCATACGAGCAGTACGTC.

This rearrangement joins TRBV25-1 to TRBJ1-3, with D perhaps TRBD1 (5 bases). CDR3 length equals 14 residues. V lost 5 bases and J lost 0, with 8 bases in between. From germline, CDR1 is MGHDK and CDR2 SYGVNS. Here the CDR3 DNA reads TGTGCCAGCAGTACACAGGACTCTGGAAACACCATATATTTT. This translates into CASSTQDSGNTIYF.

The chain carries TRBV9 and TRBJ2-3; a weak D match, TRBD1 (6 bases). This CDR3 is built from 15 residues. Trimming removed 3 bases from V and 5 bases from J, with 16 bases in between. CDR1 is SGDLS and CDR2 is YYNGEE in the germline V gene. CDR3 sequence: CASSEGVAGEDTQYF. CDR3 DNA: TGTGCCAGCAGCGAGGGGGTGGCGGGCGAAGATACGCAGTATTTT.